The rows below give T cell receptor beta chains drawn from one sample of a study of human T cells and chemical hapten exposure. TCRdb re-analysed the RACE reads in MiXCR, keeping a single row per CDR3 protein. The sample yields a few hundred thousand distinct CDR3 sequences, about 6% seen once. This material consisted of whole blood, taken in connection with sensitization to the hapten diphenylcyclopropenone (DPC). These receptor sequences come from a woman aged 18-29 years with alopecia areata. Some clones in this sample may be carry-over from other donors' samples. Each CDR3 is given with its conserved first and last residue. A D gene is named only where the DNA matches it firmly. Clone size is not always given. Where it is, it says once, few, many or a class for expanded clones.

TRBJ1-1 | TRBV6-5 | - | few | TGTGCCAGCAGTTACTCGATGGGAGGCACTGAAGCTTTCTTT | CASSYSMGGTEAFF
TRBJ1-5 | TRBV19 | - | few | TGTGCCAGTAGTTATACACCCCCCCGCAATCAGCCCCAGCATTTT | CASSYTPPRNQPQHF
TRBJ2-7 | TRBV6-5 | TRBD2 | many | TGTGCCAGCACTCGGGAACCAGCGGGGGAATACGAGCAGTACTTC | CASTREPAGEYEQYF
TRBJ2-3 | TRBV7-9 | TRBD1 | - | TGTGCCAGCAGGAGACCGTCACAGGGGCCTAGCACAGATACGCAGTATTTT | CASRRPSQGPSTDTQYF
TRBJ2-7 | TRBV7-2 | - | many | TGTGCCAGCAGCTTGGGTCAAAGCTCCTACGAGCAGTACTTC | CASSLGQSSYEQYF
TRBJ1-5 | TRBV6-1 | - | - | TGTGCCAGCAGCCCGATCCGGACGGGAGATCAGCCCCAGCATTTT | CASSPIRTGDQPQHF
TRBJ2-3 | TRBV12-5 | - | few | TGTGCTAGTGGTTTTCGTGCGGATACGCAGTATTTT | CASGFRADTQYF
TRBJ1-1 | TRBV20-1 | TRBD1 | many | TGCAGTGCAACAGGGGGCATACGAGGTGAAGCTTTCTTT | CSATGGIRGEAFF
TRBJ2-3 | TRBV2 | - | many | TGTGCCAGCGTCACTAGGTCTAGCACAGATACGCAGTATTTT | CASVTRSSTDTQYF
TRBJ2-7 | TRBV27 | TRBD1 | - | TGTGCCAGCAGTTCCTCCGGGACAGATACCTACGAGCAGTACTTC | CASSSSGTDTYEQYF
TRBJ1-1 | TRBV5-1 | - | many | TGCGCCAGCAGTGACATTCCGAACACTGAAGCTTTCTTT | CASSDIPNTEAFF
TRBJ1-1 | TRBV7-2 | - | - | TGTGCCAGCAGCACGCAATCTTCTTGGGGGTTCGCTGAAGCTTTCTTT | CASSTQSSWGFAEAFF
TRBJ2-3 | TRBV5-5 | TRBD2 | - | TGTGCCAGCAGCTCCCTTCCGGGGGGGACAGATACGCAGTATTTT | CASSSLPGGTDTQYF
TRBJ1-5 | TRBV6-2/TRBV6-3 | TRBD1 | few | TGTGCCAGCAGTTACTCATCACAGGGGGTATCCAATCAGCCCCAGCATTTT | CASSYSSQGVSNQPQHF
TRBJ1-1 | TRBV29-1 | - | many | TGCAGCGTTGGAACGATGAACACTGAAGCTTTCTTT | CSVGTMNTEAFF
TRBJ1-5 | TRBV6-1 | - | - | TGTGCCAGTCAAGCCGGGACTAGCGGGTCAGATACGCAGCATTTT | CASQAGTSGSDTQHF
TRBJ2-2 | TRBV10-3 | TRBD1 | few | TGTGCCACCAGGGGGCTTAACACCGGGGAGCTGTTTTTT | CATRGLNTGELFF
TRBJ2-7 | TRBV20-1 | - | - | TGCAGTGCTAGAGTTTTGATAAACGAGCAGTACTTC | CSARVLINEQYF
TRBJ2-5 | TRBV12-3/TRBV12-4 | - | few | TGTGCCAGCAGTTTAGCGGCCGCCTCGGCTGAGACCCAGTACTTC | CASSLAAASAETQYF
TRBJ1-2 | TRBV3-1 | - | - | TGTGCCAGCAGTCGACGAGGACAGAAGAATGGCTACACCTTC | CASSRRGQKNGYTF
TRBJ2-3 | TRBV28 | - | many | TGTGCCACCTCAGTTTCGTTTGGTCAGGCAGATACGCAGTATTTT | CATSVSFGQADTQYF
TRBJ2-1 | TRBV12-3/TRBV12-4 | - | - | TGTGCCAGCAGTTTGTTAACCCAGGCTTACAATGAGCAGTTCTTC | CASSLLTQAYNEQFF
TRBJ1-5 | TRBV12-3/TRBV12-4 | - | few | TGTGCCAGCAGAGACCCGAATAGCAATCAGCCCCAGCATTTT | CASRDPNSNQPQHF